This TCR beta chain was identified in a study of blood T cell repertoires in COVID-19. The protocol was immunoSEQ multiplex PCR, while the TCRdb copy is restricted to in-frame clones and leaves out a portion. The data contain 150,000 to 190,000 clones, approximately 80% of them singletons. A few counts support this clone. Between the trimmed V and J ends, which lost 0 bases and 6 bases, there was a span of 9 bases. The CDR3 sequence is 14 residues long. Germline CDR1 is MNHNS and CDR2 is SASEGT. The source material was peripheral blood. The receptor was derived from a woman aged 45-60 years with acute or convalescent COVID-19. The rearrangement links TRBV6-1 to TRBJ1-5; D call uncertain. CDR3 sequence: CASSEANLSQPQHF. In DNA, the CDR3 is TGTGCCAGCAGTGAAGCGAACTTGAGTCAGCCCCAGCATTTT.